This record covers a single T cell receptor (beta chain). The data were taken from a study of shared clonotypes between healthy human individuals. The test was conducted at deep level. The protocol was immunoSEQ multiplex PCR, while the TCRdb copy is restricted to in-frame clones and leaves out a portion. Seen here are roughly 2.4 million clones, around 95% observed once, and the top ten hold about 0.13%. V was trimmed by 4 bases and J by 2 bases, leaving 10 bases between them. Germline V gives CDR1 SGHNT, CDR2 YENEEA. The CDR3 spans 14 residues. Material: naive CD4+ T cells sorted from blood. The subset denotes: CD45RA+ positively selected. The chain carries TRBV11-3 and TRBJ2-3; TRBD1 is a possible D gene (6 bases). The receptor was derived from a man younger than 35 in good health. CDR3 loop: CASSSRDNTDTQYF. CDR3 sequence (DNA): TGTGCCAGCAGCTCCCGGGACAACACAGATACGCAGTATTTT.